This T cell receptor beta chain was sequenced during a study of T-cell memory formation after mild COVID-19. For the study at large: TCR clusters showed largely donor specificity.

Trimming stripped 2 bases from V and 4 bases from J, with 21 bases between. CDR1 is KGHSH, CDR2 LQKENI, per germline. This CDR3 spans 18 amino acids. This clonotype was found a few times. No antigen is known for it. MiXCR was run by TCRdb on the 5' RACE reads, yielding one entry per CDR3 protein. Here the sample spans almost 250,000 distinct CDR3 sequences, approximately 15% being singletons. Broader study findings: Clones shrinking between day 15 and 85 showed a balanced CD4/CD8 split, and those that grew later tilted toward CD4+. Memory from before infection featured some responding clones, which suggests cross-reactive memory joined. Shrinking CD4+ clones were chiefly CM and EM; CD8+ ones were chiefly EMRA.

The chain carries TRBV18 and TRBJ2-1; tentatively, D is TRBD2 (6 bases). The clonotype was recovered from an adult woman who had mild COVID-19 (a few samples of this study predate the infection). Cell type and time point are not known. The sample comprised PBMCs or a T cell subset sorted from them (not recorded which). CDR3 nucleotides: TGTGCCAGCTCACCAGTCGGGAGACACAGTGGGGAATACAATGAGCAGTTCTTC. This codes for CASSPVGRHSGEYNEQFF.